These T cell receptor beta chains were read from a single sample in a study of blood T cell repertoires in COVID-19. The assay was immunoSEQ multiplex PCR, and TCRdb's table has in-frame clones only and misses some. In the table there are roughly 250,000 clones, roughly nine tenths of which are singletons. Sequencing was carried out using peripheral blood. The receptor set was obtained from a woman in her twenties or thirties with COVID-19, enrolled during active disease. The CDR3 runs from the conserved cysteine through the conserved F or W. Each record gives: clone size, V gene, J gene, CDR3 length, D gene, CDR3 protein, CDR3 DNA. The D gene is left open where the match is weak. For some rows the clone size is stated as once, few or many, or as a class when expanded; others skip it.

size: -; V: TRBV11-2; J: TRBJ1-2; length: 13; D: TRBD1; CDR3: CASSLPQGGGYTF; DNA: TGTGCCAGCAGCTTACCCCAGGGGGGTGGCTACACCTTC
size: -; V: TRBV10-3; J: TRBJ2-7; length: 13; D: -; CDR3: CAIRGNPGDEQYF; DNA: TGTGCCATCAGGGGAAACCCAGGGGACGAGCAGTACTTC
size: -; V: TRBV5-8; J: TRBJ2-2; length: 18; D: TRBD2; CDR3: CASSLERLAGAHTGELFF; DNA: TGTGCCAGCAGCTTGGAACGACTAGCGGGGGCTCACACCGGGGAGCTGTTTTTT
size: -; V: TRBV5-1; J: TRBJ1-2; length: 14; D: TRBD1; CDR3: CASSLTGGSYGYTF; DNA: TGCGCCAGCAGCTTAACAGGGGGCTCATACGGCTACACCTTC
size: -; V: TRBV28; J: TRBJ2-7; length: 15; D: TRBD1; CDR3: CASSFGQAATYEQYF; DNA: TGTGCCAGCAGTTTTGGACAGGCGGCTACCTACGAGCAGTACTTC
size: -; V: TRBV28; J: TRBJ2-1; length: 14; D: TRBD2; CDR3: CASSPSGGAKEQFF; DNA: TGTGCCAGCAGCCCCTCCGGGGGGGCCAAGGAGCAGTTCTTC
size: -; V: TRBV21-1; J: TRBJ1-3; length: 20; D: -; CDR3: CASSSCPWTGDRSSGNTIYF; DNA: TGTGCCAGCAGCTCCTGCCCGTGGACAGGGGACCGAAGCTCTGGAAACACCATATATTTT
size: -; V: TRBV19; J: TRBJ2-1; length: 14; D: -; CDR3: CASKSLVRSDEQFF; DNA: TGTGCCAGTAAGAGTCTCGTGAGGTCCGATGAGCAGTTCTTC
size: -; V: TRBV4-2; J: TRBJ2-7; length: 14; D: -; CDR3: CASSQEESSYEQYF; DNA: TGTGCCAGCAGCCAAGAGGAGAGCTCCTACGAGCAGTACTTC
size: -; V: TRBV9; J: TRBJ2-3; length: 13; D: TRBD1; CDR3: CASSVRGSDTQYF; DNA: TGTGCCAGCAGCGTCAGGGGGTCAGATACGCAGTATTTT
size: once; V: TRBV7-9; J: TRBJ2-7; length: 15; D: TRBD1; CDR3: CASSLADRGLYEQYF; DNA: TGTGCCAGCAGCTTAGCAGACAGGGGGTTGTACGAGCAGTACTTC
size: once; V: TRBV19; J: TRBJ2-7; length: 18; D: TRBD2; CDR3: CASSPVLAGGTGTYEQYF; DNA: TGTGCCAGTAGTCCCGTACTAGCGGGGGGGACGGGTACCTACGAGCAGTACTTC
size: -; V: TRBV27; J: TRBJ2-1; length: 13; D: -; CDR3: CASSLDTYNEQFF; DNA: TGTGCCAGCAGTTTAGACACCTACAATGAGCAGTTCTTC
size: -; V: TRBV5-1; J: TRBJ2-7; length: 15; D: TRBD1; CDR3: CASSLGARGKDEQYF; DNA: TGCGCCAGCAGCTTGGGCGCCAGGGGGAAGGACGAGCAGTACTTC
size: -; V: TRBV7-9; J: TRBJ2-3; length: 19; D: TRBD2; CDR3: CASSLVFLSGISSTDTQYF; DNA: TGTGCCAGCAGCTTAGTATTTCTAAGCGGGATCTCTAGCACAGATACGCAGTATTTT
size: -; V: TRBV19; J: TRBJ2-7; length: 15; D: TRBD1; CDR3: CASRLDGQGSYEQYF; DNA: TGTGCCAGTAGGCTTGATGGACAGGGTTCCTACGAGCAGTACTTC
size: -; V: TRBV10-1; J: TRBJ2-7; length: 13; D: -; CDR3: CASSGTVGGEQYF; DNA: TGCGCCAGCAGTGGGACGGTCGGGGGTGAGCAGTACTTC
size: -; V: TRBV7-9; J: TRBJ2-7; length: 13; D: -; CDR3: CASSPGQSYEQYF; DNA: TGTGCCAGCAGCCCCGGACAGTCCTACGAGCAGTACTTC
size: -; V: TRBV30; J: TRBJ1-1; length: 13; D: TRBD1; CDR3: CASNRDRVSEAFF; DNA: TGTGCTTCCAACCGGGACAGGGTGTCTGAAGCTTTCTTT
size: -; V: TRBV5-1; J: TRBJ1-3; length: 16; D: -; CDR3: CASSWGGQLSGNTIYF; DNA: TGCGCCAGCAGTTGGGGGGGCCAATTGTCTGGAAACACCATATATTTT
size: -; V: TRBV3-1/TRBV3-2; J: TRBJ2-5; length: 15; D: -; CDR3: CASSQYRRGEETQYF; DNA: TGTGCCAGCAGCCAATACCGCAGGGGGGAAGAGACCCAGTACTTC
size: -; V: TRBV5-1; J: TRBJ1-1; length: 15; D: TRBD1; CDR3: CASSTTGTANTEAFF; DNA: TGCGCCAGCAGCACAACCGGGACAGCGAACACTGAAGCTTTCTTT
size: -; V: TRBV5-1; J: TRBJ1-2; length: 16; D: -; CDR3: CASSLGIWATNYGYTF; DNA: TGCGCCAGCAGCTTGGGGATTTGGGCGACTAACTATGGCTACACCTTC
size: -; V: TRBV7-9; J: TRBJ1-3; length: 16; D: -; CDR3: CASTDELQGSGNTIYF; DNA: TGTGCCAGCACCGACGAACTCCAGGGATCTGGAAACACCATATATTTT
size: -; V: TRBV7-9; J: TRBJ1-1; length: 13; D: -; CDR3: CASSLVGDTEAFF; DNA: TGTGCCAGCAGCTTAGTAGGGGACACTGAAGCTTTCTTT
size: -; V: TRBV5-1; J: TRBJ1-2; length: 15; D: -; CDR3: CASSFAPTEGYGYTF; DNA: TGCGCCAGCAGCTTCGCCCCTACGGAGGGCTATGGCTACACCTTC
size: -; V: TRBV27; J: TRBJ1-5; length: 14; D: -; CDR3: CASSERYSNQPQHF; DNA: TGTGCCAGCAGTGAGAGATATAGCAATCAGCCCCAGCATTTT
size: once; V: TRBV5-1; J: TRBJ2-7; length: 15; D: TRBD2; CDR3: CASSLGSGGSYEQYF; DNA: TGCGCCAGCAGCTTGGGAAGCGGGGGTTCCTACGAGCAGTACTTC
size: -; V: TRBV12-3/TRBV12-4; J: TRBJ2-1; length: 12; D: -; CDR3: CASSDPAWEQFF; DNA: TGTGCCAGCAGTGACCCAGCGTGGGAGCAGTTCTTC
size: -; V: TRBV29-1; J: TRBJ2-7; length: 13; D: TRBD2; CDR3: CSVETSGENEQYF; DNA: TGCAGCGTTGAGACTAGCGGGGAAAACGAGCAGTACTTC
size: -; V: TRBV6-5; J: TRBJ2-7; length: 13; D: -; CDR3: CASSLLTADEQYF; DNA: TGTGCCAGCAGTTTACTCACAGCTGACGAGCAGTACTTC
size: -; V: TRBV27; J: TRBJ2-7; length: 13; D: -; CDR3: CASSPRLRTEQYF; DNA: TGTGCCAGCAGTCCCAGACTCCGGACAGAGCAGTACTTC
size: -; V: TRBV6-1; J: TRBJ2-3; length: 14; D: TRBD1; CDR3: CASSETGGTDTQYF; DNA: TGTGCCAGCAGTGAAACAGGGGGCACAGATACGCAGTATTTT
size: -; V: TRBV9; J: TRBJ2-1; length: 23; D: -; CDR3: CASSPILGSSAGTIGGGLGEQFF; DNA: TGTGCCAGCAGCCCCATCCTTGGGTCTTCCGCGGGAACTATCGGCGGGGGCCTCGGTGAGCAGTTCTTC
size: -; V: TRBV2; J: TRBJ2-1; length: 12; D: -; CDR3: CASLGKTNEQFF; DNA: TGTGCCAGCCTCGGGAAAACCAATGAGCAGTTCTTC
size: -; V: TRBV5-4; J: TRBJ2-7; length: 14; D: -; CDR3: CASRPATGINEQYF; DNA: TGTGCCAGCAGGCCAGCGACAGGAATTAACGAGCAGTACTTC
size: -; V: TRBV12-3/TRBV12-4; J: TRBJ1-1; length: 13; D: -; CDR3: CASKTTGARLAFF; DNA: TGTGCCAGCAAAACCACAGGAGCCCGTTTAGCTTTCTTT
size: -; V: TRBV9; J: TRBJ2-1; length: 13; D: -; CDR3: CASSVYMGGEQFF; DNA: TGTGCCAGCAGCGTATATATGGGGGGTGAGCAGTTCTTC
size: -; V: TRBV2; J: TRBJ1-5; length: 16; D: TRBD1; CDR3: CASSENRGTRNQPQHF; DNA: TGTGCCAGCAGTGAAAACAGGGGGACGCGCAATCAGCCCCAGCATTTT
size: -; V: TRBV28; J: TRBJ1-2; length: 14; D: TRBD1; CDR3: CASRDRGLHYGYTF; DNA: TGTGCCAGCCGCGACAGGGGACTACACTATGGCTACACCTTC
size: -; V: TRBV3-1/TRBV3-2; J: TRBJ2-1; length: 16; D: TRBD2; CDR3: CASRDFRGGSYNEQFF; DNA: TGTGCCAGCAGGGACTTCCGGGGGGGCTCCTACAATGAGCAGTTCTTC
size: -; V: TRBV2; J: TRBJ2-7; length: 13; D: -; CDR3: CASSDGQDGEQYF; DNA: TGTGCCAGCAGTGACGGCCAAGACGGGGAGCAGTACTTC
size: -; V: TRBV9; J: TRBJ1-6; length: 17; D: TRBD1; CDR3: CASSVGGQGVVNSPLHF; DNA: TGTGCCAGCAGCGTAGGGGGACAGGGGGTTGTAAATTCACCCCTCCACTTT
size: -; V: TRBV19; J: TRBJ1-2; length: 14; D: TRBD1; CDR3: CASLPSRGLYGYTF; DNA: TGTGCCAGTCTCCCCAGCAGGGGGCTTTATGGCTACACCTTC
size: -; V: TRBV29-1; J: TRBJ1-2; length: 14; D: TRBD1; CDR3: CSVEVGGRGHGYTF; DNA: TGCAGCGTTGAAGTCGGGGGCAGGGGGCATGGCTACACCTTC
size: -; V: TRBV29-1; J: TRBJ2-1; length: 16; D: TRBD1; CDR3: CSVYRPGTGGTDEQFF; DNA: TGCAGCGTTTACAGGCCCGGGACAGGGGGTACCGATGAGCAGTTCTTC
size: -; V: TRBV14; J: TRBJ1-6; length: 14; D: TRBD1; CDR3: CASSQEQGYSPLHF; DNA: TGTGCCAGCAGCCAAGAACAGGGGTATTCACCCCTCCACTTT
size: once; V: TRBV15; J: TRBJ1-1; length: 13; D: -; CDR3: CATSSQVNTEAFF; DNA: TGTGCCACCAGCAGCCAGGTGAACACTGAAGCTTTCTTT
size: -; V: TRBV30; J: TRBJ2-1; length: 13; D: -; CDR3: CAWSVSSTNEQFF; DNA: TGTGCCTGGAGTGTAAGTAGTACCAATGAGCAGTTCTTC
size: -; V: TRBV7-8; J: TRBJ1-5; length: 15; D: -; CDR3: CASSFNPGGNQPQHF; DNA: TGTGCCAGCAGCTTTAACCCCGGGGGCAATCAGCCCCAGCATTTT
size: -; V: TRBV5-1; J: TRBJ2-1; length: 16; D: TRBD1; CDR3: CASSLVGDRIYNEQFF; DNA: TGCGCCAGCAGCTTGGTAGGGGACAGGATCTACAATGAGCAGTTCTTC
size: -; V: TRBV28; J: TRBJ1-5; length: 15; D: -; CDR3: CASSFPDGSNQPQHF; DNA: TGTGCCAGCAGTTTCCCTGACGGGAGCAATCAGCCCCAGCATTTT